Following are 9 T cell receptor beta chains from one sample sequenced in a study of Graves' ophthalmopathy and Graves' hyperthyroidism. Researchers took RNA transcripts and amplified TCR beta CDR3 regions from them. The first round was an RT-PCR with HTBI primers, and the second round was a multiplex PCR. TCRdb used MiXCR to reprocess the multiplex PCR reads, holding one entry per CDR3 protein. The data contain approximately 1.2 million distinct CDR3 sequences, 35% to 40% of them singletons. Sample: peripheral blood or thyroid tissue (not recorded which). The source is an adult man with Graves' hyperthyroidism.

With respect to this clonotype: In this CDR3 the conserved last residue, phenylalanine or tryptophan, is missing, so a read error is likely. No DNA is shown, since the ends of the CDR3 on it are uncertain; the CDR3 is the one TCRdb lists. The V gene is TRBV29-1, the J gene TRBJ2-7; the table's D call, TRBD2, was not checked against the DNA. Looked up from germline, CDR1 is SQVTM and CDR2 is ANQGSEA. The CDR3 spans 8 residues, counting both ends. The CDR3 region is CSVAGTSG.

The chain links TRBV10-3 to TRBJ2-5; tentative D call: TRBD1 (5 bases). V was clipped by 10 bases and J by 4 bases, with 22 bases between them. CDR1 and CDR2 (germline): ENHRY, SYGVKD. The CDR3 loop spans 15 amino acids. CDR3 loop: CASTLNGAKGETQYF. The CDR3 nucleotides read TGTGCCAGCACCCTAAATGGGGCAAAGGGAGAGACCCAGTACTTC.

The chain combines TRBV12-3 or TRBV12-4 with TRBJ1-3; D might be TRBD1 (6 bases). V lost 8 bases and J lost 0, with 17 bases in between. There are 16 residues in the CDR3. CDR3: CASLDRRQSSGNTIYF. The CDR3 DNA is TGTGCCAGCCTTGACAGGCGCCAAAGCTCTGGAAACACCATATATTTT.

Comments on this clonotype: A much larger clone lies a single base off, so this may be a read error. The DNA for the CDR3 is TGTGCCAGCAGCTCCGCGGGGTTCCCCTACGAGCAGTACTTC. Amino acid sequence: CASSSAGFPYEQYF. The chain has TRBV7-9 and TRBJ2-7; D is perhaps TRBD2 (6 bases). Trimming stripped 4 bases from V and 2 bases from J, with 12 bases between. Germline CDR1 reads SEHNR; CDR2 reads FQNEAQ (reference sequence). The CDR3 loop spans 14 amino acids.

A note on this clonotype: A much more abundant neighbour one base away suggests this may be a read error. The genes are TRBV7-6 and TRBJ2-7, with 7 bases identical to TRBD1. CDR1 is SGHVS and CDR2 is FNYEAQ in the germline V gene. CDR3 length: 13 residues. Losses at the gene ends were 5 bases for V and 5 bases for J; bases not matched to a gene: 6. CDR3 sequence reads: CASSHGQANEQYF. The CDR3 region has the DNA TGTGCCAGCAGCCACGGACAGGCCAACGAGCAGTACTTC.

Concerning this clonotype itself: One end of the junction fails to match germline, which may point to a read error. The chain couples TRBV11-2 to TRBJ1-5, with D maybe TRBD1 (5 bases). The length of the CDR3 is 13 residues. Germline loops: CDR1 SGHAT, CDR2 FQNNGV. Written as DNA, the CDR3 is TGTGCCAGCAGCTTCCAAGGGGATCAGCCCCATCATTTT. This sequence encodes CASSFQGDQPHHF.

This clonotype showed up many times. The J gene is TRBJ1-1, the V gene TRBV7-2, with D possibly matching TRBD1 (5 bases). V lost 7 bases and J lost 7, with 10 bases in between. The CDR3 is 11 amino acids. Germline V lookup: CDR1 SGHTA, CDR2 FQGNSA. This chain's CDR3 is CASIEGVEAFF. CDR3 in DNA: TGTGCCAGCATCGAAGGGGTTGAAGCTTTCTTT.

This clonotype has at least ten counts. The rearrangement uses TRBV7-8 and TRBJ1-4; tentative D call: TRBD1 (6 bases). The CDR3 has 15 residues. Germline V gives CDR1 SGHVS, CDR2 FQNEAQ. V gave up 4 bases and J gave up 8 bases, with 17 bases separating them. This CDR3 is CASSSTPQGREKLFF. The CDR3 nucleotides read TGTGCCAGCAGCTCCACCCCACAGGGAAGAGAAAAACTGTTTTTT. The full variable domain, rest sourced from reference TRBV7-8 and TRBJ1-4, is GAGVSQSPRYKVAKRGQDVALRCDPISGHVSLFWYQQALGQGPEFLTYFQNEAQLDKSGLPSDRFFAERPEGSVSTLKIQRTQQEDSAVYLCASSSTPQGREKLFFGSGTQLSVL.

V gene TRBV7-9 combines with J gene TRBJ1-2, with TRBD1 matching over 8 bases. With 3 bases clipped from V and 5 bases from J, the junction kept 5 bases outside the gene matches. The CDR3 covers 14 residues. Germline lookup yields CDR1 SEHNR and CDR2 FQNEAQ (reference sequence). This CDR3 reads CASSLDRVGYGYTF. The CDR3 coding sequence is TGTGCCAGCAGCTTGGACAGGGTGGGGTATGGCTACACCTTC.